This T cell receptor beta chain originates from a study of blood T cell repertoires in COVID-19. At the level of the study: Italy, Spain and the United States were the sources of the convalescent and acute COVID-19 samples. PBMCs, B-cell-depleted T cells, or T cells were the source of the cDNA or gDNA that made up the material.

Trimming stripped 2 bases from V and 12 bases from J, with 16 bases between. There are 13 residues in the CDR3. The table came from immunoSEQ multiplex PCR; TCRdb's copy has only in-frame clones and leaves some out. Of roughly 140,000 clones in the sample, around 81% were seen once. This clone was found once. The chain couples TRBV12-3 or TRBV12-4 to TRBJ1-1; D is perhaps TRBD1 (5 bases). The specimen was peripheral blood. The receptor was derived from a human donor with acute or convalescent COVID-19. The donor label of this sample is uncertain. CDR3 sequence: CASSLRDSPRTFF. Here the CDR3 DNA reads TGTGCCAGCAGTTTAAGGGACTCGCCTAGGACTTTCTTT.